The clone carrying this T cell receptor beta chain is a singleton in its sample. Its target is not known. This sample was included in a study of cytomegalovirus exposure and HLA in healthy donors. PCR employed 60 Vbeta and 13 Jbeta primers. Generated by immunoSEQ multiplex PCR, the TCRdb table keeps only in-frame clones and is missing some. This sample carries about 120,000 clones, around 81% of them seen once, and the ten largest clones take less than 2.5%. General study findings and limits: Altogether, more than 150 TCR beta chains were recorded as cytomegalovirus-associated. Segments of the TCR beta V type were, in most cases, productive about 87% or about 30% of the time in an earlier analysis.

The sample consisted of PBMCs. The sequence was obtained from a woman between 35 and 50 years old in good health and CMV-seronegative.

The CDR3 bases are TGTGCCAGCAGCTGGACTAGCGGGGCTTCATACGAGCAGTACTTC. Translated, it gives CASSWTSGASYEQYF. The chain couples TRBV6-5 to TRBJ2-7; 12 bases are shared with TRBD2. This CDR3 region has 15 residues. Germline V gives CDR1 MNHEY, CDR2 SVGAGI. V trimming: 6 bases; J trimming: 4 bases; junction bases outside the gene matches: 7.